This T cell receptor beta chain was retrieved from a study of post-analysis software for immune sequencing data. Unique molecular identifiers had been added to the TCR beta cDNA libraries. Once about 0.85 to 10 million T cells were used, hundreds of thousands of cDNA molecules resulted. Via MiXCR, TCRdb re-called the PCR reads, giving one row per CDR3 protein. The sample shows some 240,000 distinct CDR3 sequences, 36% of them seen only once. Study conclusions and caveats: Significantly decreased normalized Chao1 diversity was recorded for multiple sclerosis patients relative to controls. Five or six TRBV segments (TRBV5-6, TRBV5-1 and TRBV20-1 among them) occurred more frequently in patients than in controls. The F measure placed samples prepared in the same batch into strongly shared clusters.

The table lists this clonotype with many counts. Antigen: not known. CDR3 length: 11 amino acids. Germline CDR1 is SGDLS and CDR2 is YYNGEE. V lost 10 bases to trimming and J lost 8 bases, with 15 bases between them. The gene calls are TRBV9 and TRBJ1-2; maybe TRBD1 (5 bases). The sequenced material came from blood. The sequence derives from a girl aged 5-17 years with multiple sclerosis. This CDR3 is CAGYRLGGYTF. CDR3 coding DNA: TGTGCCGGATACAGGCTGGGAGGCTACACCTTC. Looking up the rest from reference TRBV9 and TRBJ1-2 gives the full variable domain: DSGVTQTPKHLITATGQRVTLRCSPRSGDLSVYWYQQSLDQGLQFLIQYYNGEERAKGNILERFSAQQFPDLHSELNLSSLELGDSALYFCAGYRLGGYTFGSGTRLTVV.